This T cell receptor (beta chain) was sequenced in a study of shared clonotypes between healthy human individuals. Between the trimmed V and J ends, which lost 6 bases and 2 bases, there was a span of 10 bases. The CDR3 sequence is 13 residues long. CDR1 is LNHDA and CDR2 is SQIVND in the germline V gene (reference sequence). TCRdb's table, derived via immunoSEQ multiplex PCR, lists solely in-frame clones and lacks some. The sample has 600,000 to 700,000 clones, 55% to 85% seen once. Regarding the study as a whole: Expectations were that clonotype sharing among donors would be affected by sequencing depth.

CD45RA+ naive and CD45RA-negative memory subsets were separated from CD4+ cells. The sample holds a few counts of this clone. What it binds is unknown. The sample contains more than one DNA sequence encoding this CDR3. Sequencing was carried out using memory CD4+ T cells sorted from blood. Subset described: CD45RA-negative fraction. This chain joins TRBV19 and TRBJ2-5, with D maybe TRBD1 (6 bases). This TCR was recovered from a woman aged 30 to 39 in good health. The CDR3 loop reads CASRQGSQETQYF. The CDR3 coding sequence is TGTGCCAGTAGACAGGGTTCTCAAGAGACCCAGTACTTC.